A selection of T cell receptor beta chains follows, all from one sample in a study of blood T cell repertoires in COVID-19. Using immunoSEQ multiplex PCR, the repertoire was profiled, and TCRdb retains in-frame clones only, with some absent. The data hold around 130,000 clones, with around 85% observed a single time. The specimen sequenced was peripheral blood. These receptors were obtained from a man between 45 and 60 years old with acute or convalescent COVID-19. Each CDR3 is given with its conserved first and last residue. A D gene is named only where the DNA matches it firmly. Size values are once, few and many counts, or a class for expanded clones, and some rows have none.

TRBV4-1	NA	NA	TRBJ2-5	TGCGCCAGCAGCCAAGACGGGGGGCGGGAGACCCAGTACTTC	CASSQDGGRETQYF
TRBV4-1	once	NA	TRBJ1-3	TGCGCCAGCAGCCAAGATACAGGTTCGGGCGGAAACACCATATATTTT	CASSQDTGSGGNTIYF
TRBV11-3	NA	TRBD2	TRBJ2-5	TGTGCCAGCAGTCGAGGAGCGGGAGGGGTGGAGACCCAGTACTTC	CASSRGAGGVETQYF
TRBV7-6	NA	TRBD1	TRBJ2-7	TGTGCCAGCAGCCCAGGACAGGGGGCATGGTACGAGCAGTACTTC	CASSPGQGAWYEQYF
TRBV27	medium-sized	NA	TRBJ1-1	TGTGCCAGCAGTTTAGAACCAGGGTACACTGAAGCTTTCTTT	CASSLEPGYTEAFF
TRBV7-3	few	NA	TRBJ1-2	TGTGCCAGCAGCGGGGACACAGGATATGGCTACACCTTC	CASSGDTGYGYTF
TRBV10-1	NA	NA	TRBJ1-4	TGCGCCAGCAGTGATATCTATGGGTCAGGCCAAGCTAATGAAAAACTGTTTTTT	CASSDIYGSGQANEKLFF
TRBV28	NA	NA	TRBJ1-5	TGTGCCAGCAGTTTACTACCGGACAGCTCCGGTCAGCCCCAGCATTTT	CASSLLPDSSGQPQHF
TRBV7-4	NA	NA	TRBJ2-7	TGTGCCAGCAGCTTATACGCGGGGAGATACTACGAGCAGTACTTC	CASSLYAGRYYEQYF
TRBV29-1	NA	NA	TRBJ1-1	TGCAGCGTTGAAGTTGGGACATTGGCTGAAGCTTTCTTT	CSVEVGTLAEAFF
TRBV20-1	NA	TRBD2	TRBJ2-7	TGCAGTGCTAGTAGCCTACTAGCGGGGAAACCCTACGAGCAGTACTTC	CSASSLLAGKPYEQYF
TRBV6-6	NA	TRBD2	TRBJ2-3	TGTGCCAGCAACCCGGGACTAGCGGGGACAGATACGCAGTATTTT	CASNPGLAGTDTQYF
TRBV11-3	NA	NA	TRBJ2-5	TGTGCCAGCAGCTTAGCCTATGAGGTGGGAGAGACCCAGTACTTC	CASSLAYEVGETQYF
TRBV3-1/TRBV3-2	once	NA	TRBJ1-2	TGTGCCAGCAGCCAAGATGACCGCAGGGCCTATGGCTACACCTTC	CASSQDDRRAYGYTF
TRBV3-1/TRBV3-2	NA	NA	TRBJ1-1	TGTGCCAGCAGCCAGGGACACCGGAACACTGAAGCTTTCTTT	CASSQGHRNTEAFF
TRBV29-1	NA	NA	TRBJ2-2	TGCAGCGTGAGTGGACAGACCGGGGAGCTGTTTTTT	CSVSGQTGELFF
TRBV11-3	NA	TRBD1	TRBJ1-2	TGTGCCAGCAGCTCTCGGGACAGCTATGGCTACACCTTC	CASSSRDSYGYTF
TRBV9	NA	NA	TRBJ2-1	TGTGCCAGCAGCGTAGCGGGGGAGCGTGAGCAGTTCTTC	CASSVAGEREQFF
TRBV5-1	NA	TRBD2	TRBJ2-2	TGCGCCAGTAACGTAAACCGTTCTAGCGGGAGGAGGAACACCGGGGAGCTGTTTTTT	CASNVNRSSGRRNTGELFF
TRBV2	NA	NA	TRBJ1-5	TGTGCCAGCAGGACGGGAGGGGCGAGCAATCAGCCCCAGCATTTT	CASRTGGASNQPQHF
TRBV28	NA	NA	TRBJ1-5	TGTGCCAGCAGTACACAGGGTCGAGGGGAAAATCAGCCCCAGCATTTT	CASSTQGRGENQPQHF
TRBV9	NA	NA	TRBJ2-3	TGTGCCAGCAGCGTAGTTCTGGGCAAGGGCACAGATACGCAGTATTTT	CASSVVLGKGTDTQYF
TRBV5-1	few	NA	TRBJ2-7	TGCGCCAGCAGCCCCGCGGCCGCCTCCTACGAGCAGTACTTC	CASSPAAASYEQYF
TRBV5-8	NA	TRBD2	TRBJ2-1	TGTGCCAGCAGCTTGGACCGGACTAGGTCCCTGTTCTTC	CASSLDRTRSLFF
TRBV5-8	NA	TRBD1	TRBJ2-7	TGTGCCAGCAGTAAGGGACAGGCCCACGAGCAGTACTTC	CASSKGQAHEQYF
TRBV18	NA	TRBD1	TRBJ2-3	TGTGCCAGCTCACCGGACAGGGCGGGAGATACGCAGTATTTT	CASSPDRAGDTQYF
TRBV27	NA	NA	TRBJ1-2	TGTGCCAGCAGTCACGCCTCAGGGGTCGCATCCTATGGCTACACCTTC	CASSHASGVASYGYTF
TRBV24-1	NA	NA	TRBJ1-5	TGTGCCACCAGTGATTCGGGACTTGGCCAGCCCCAGCATTTT	CATSDSGLGQPQHF